The 32 T cell receptor beta chains listed next were all sequenced from one sample in a study of pediatric ulcerative colitis. The repertoire was sequenced with immunoSEQ multiplex PCR; TCRdb's copy has only in-frame clones and lacks some. The sample has some 25,000 clones; over 55% are singletons. The rectum was sampled with one to two pinch biopsies at colonoscopy. The source material was gut tissue. The receptors derive from a boy aged 5-17 years with severe ulcerative colitis.

The CDR3 spells CASSLGFGTGQRYGYTF. The CDR3 bases are TGTGCCAGCAGCTTAGGCTTCGGGACAGGACAACGCTATGGCTACACCTTC. The chain combines TRBV11-3 with TRBJ1-2, with 8 bases lining up with TRBD1. This CDR3 contains 17 residues. Trimming cost V 1 base and J 4 bases; bases outside gene matches: 11. Looked up from germline, CDR1 is SGHNT and CDR2 is YENEEA.

The rearrangement links TRBV7-2 to TRBJ2-7; TRBD2 matches 8 bases. J was trimmed by 2 bases and V by 5 bases; bases with no gene match: 17. CDR1 SGHTA and CDR2 FQGNSA come from the germline V gene. There are 18 residues in the CDR3. The CDR3 nucleotides read TGTGCCAGCAGCCGAGGGTCTTCTAGCGGGCCTTTTACCTACGAGCAGTACTTC. Protein product: CASSRGSSSGPFTYEQYF. Based on the CDR3 plus reference TRBV7-2 and TRBJ2-7, the full variable domain is GAGVSQSPSNKVTEKGKDVELRCDPISGHTALYWYRQSLGQGLEFLIYFQGNSAPDKSGLPSDRFSAERTGGSVSTLTIQRTQQEDSAVYLCASSRGSSSGPFTYEQYFGPGTRLTVT.

The V and J genes are TRBV2 and TRBJ2-1; no clear D. The ends were cut back, 2 bases at V and 0 bases at J, with 8 bases in the middle. CDR1 and CDR2 from the germline V gene are SNHLY and FYNNEI. The CDR3 is 15 amino acids. The CDR3, as DNA: TGTGCCAGCAGTGAACTTACGGGCTCCTACAATGAGCAGTTCTTC. This translates into CASSELTGSYNEQFF.

The chain employs TRBV2 and TRBJ1-5; tentative D call: TRBD1 (5 bases). The CDR3 length is 15 residues. Trimming shortened V by 2 bases and J by 1 base, and 9 bases separated the two germline ends. Germline V CDR1 and CDR2: SNHLY, FYNNEI. CDR3: CASSELDKSNQPQHF. In DNA form, the CDR3 reads TGTGCCAGCAGTGAATTGGACAAGAGCAATCAGCCCCAGCATTTT.

Comments on this clone: Relative to the germline gene, one junction end is altered; a read error may explain this. The chain is built from TRBV6-1 and TRBJ2-3; TRBD2 aligns across 10 bases. This CDR3 comprises 18 residues. Looked up from germline, CDR1 is MNHNS and CDR2 is SASEGT. The CDR3 sequence: CAISETTLAGSSTDTQYF. Written as DNA, the CDR3 is TGTGCCATCAGTGAGACTACACTAGCGGGATCTAGCACAGATACGCAGTATTTT.

Here the CDR3 DNA reads TGTGCCAGTAGGACAGGGGGCAACACTGAAGCTTTCTTT. Its translation: CASRTGGNTEAFF. This rearrangement joins TRBV19 to TRBJ1-1; the match to TRBD1 covers 10 bases. V was clipped by 6 bases and J by 2 bases; unmatched bases: 0. The CDR3 length is 13 residues. Germline CDR1 and CDR2: LNHDA and SQIVND (reference sequence).

The chain recombines TRBV7-2 with TRBJ2-1; no clear D gene. The length of the CDR3 is 15 residues. Trimming cost V 3 bases and J 2 bases, with 11 bases left between them. Per the germline V gene, CDR1 is SGHTA and CDR2 is FQGNSA. The CDR3 loop reads CASSFLGGTYNEQFF. Written as DNA, the CDR3 is TGTGCCAGCAGCTTTTTAGGCGGCACCTACAATGAGCAGTTCTTC. The full variable domain, with the rest looked up from reference TRBV7-2 and TRBJ2-1, is GAGVSQSPSNKVTEKGKDVELRCDPISGHTALYWYRQSLGQGLEFLIYFQGNSAPDKSGLPSDRFSAERTGGSVSTLTIQRTQQEDSAVYLCASSFLGGTYNEQFFGPGTRLTVL.

This clone was counted a few times. This chain connects TRBV11-3 to TRBJ2-1, with D unclear. CDR3 size: 15 residues. Trimming cost V 5 bases and J 6 bases, with 17 bases left between them. CDR1 SGHNT and CDR2 YENEEA come from the germline V gene. The CDR3 protein is CASSPLDQRRNEQFF. CDR3 nucleotide sequence: TGTGCCAGCAGCCCCCTGGACCAGAGACGCAATGAGCAGTTCTTC.

The chain recombines TRBV12-5 with TRBJ1-2; TRBD1 matches 8 bases. There are 16 residues in the CDR3. Germline loops: CDR1 LGHNT, CDR2 FRNRAP. With V trimmed by 6 bases and J by 5 bases, 14 bases remained unmatched. CDR3 protein: CASGTTGQGVLYGYTF. Written as DNA, the CDR3 is TGTGCTAGTGGAACAACCGGACAGGGAGTACTTTATGGCTACACCTTC.

The chain links TRBV6-6 to TRBJ1-2; a weak D match, TRBD1 (5 bases). This CDR3 spans 14 amino acids. Germline V gene data show CDR1 as MNHNY and CDR2 as SVGAGI (reference sequence). Trimming cost V 5 bases and J 7 bases, with 17 bases left between them. CDR3 protein: CASSLQGRNFGYTF. CDR3 coding DNA: TGTGCCAGCAGTCTCCAGGGTAGGAATTTTGGCTACACCTTC.

CDR3 amino acids: CASSKDIDRLNTEAFF. DNA of the CDR3: TGTGCCAGCAGCAAAGATATCGACAGGTTGAACACTGAAGCTTTCTTT. The V gene is TRBV21-1, the J gene TRBJ1-1; the table's TRBD1 call for D was not verified on the DNA. TRBV21-1 is classified as a pseudogene. CDR3 length equals 16 residues.

This clone was detected only a few times. The V call is TRBV5-3, the J call TRBJ2-7; 10 bases map to TRBD1. TRBV5-3 is flagged as an ORF with uncertain function. V was clipped by 7 bases and J by 0 bases; unmatched bases: 10. This CDR3 is built from 16 residues. Here the CDR3 reads CARGQGGGPSSYEQYF. CDR3 coding DNA: TGTGCCAGAGGACAGGGGGGAGGCCCAAGCTCCTACGAGCAGTACTTC.

This clone appeared once. J is TRBJ2-7 and V is TRBV7-2; D possibly corresponds to TRBD2 (6 bases). Trimming left V 7 bases short and J 4 bases short, with 17 bases between. This CDR3 region has 14 residues. Germline CDR1 SGHTA, CDR2 FQGNSA. The CDR3 region is CASTDGSTSYEQYF. CDR3 DNA sequence: TGTGCCAGCACCGACGGGAGTACGTCTTACGAGCAGTACTTC.

The gene calls are TRBV19 and TRBJ1-3; D is perhaps TRBD1 (6 bases). The germline gives CDR1 LNHDA, CDR2 SQIVND (reference sequence). V lost 3 bases to trimming and J lost 3 bases, with 18 bases between them. This CDR3 comprises 17 residues. The CDR3 DNA follows: TGTGCCAGTAGTATTGAGGGACACCGAAACCTTGGAAACACCATATATTTT. This codes for CASSIEGHRNLGNTIYF.

This chain connects TRBV20-1 to TRBJ2-7; D is unresolved. The CDR3 has 8 amino acids. The germline CDR1 and CDR2 sequences are DFQATT and SNEGSKA (reference sequence). V was clipped by 2 bases and J by 9 bases, with 2 bases between them. CDR3 in amino acids: CSARRQYF. In DNA, the CDR3 is TGCAGTGCTAGACGGCAGTACTTC.

The rearrangement links TRBV6-5 to TRBJ1-2; 8 bases agree with TRBD1. V was pared by 6 bases and J by 4 bases, with 10 bases of the junction left unmatched. Germline V CDR1 and CDR2: MNHEY, SVGAGI. CDR3 length: 15 amino acids. This CDR3 is CASRRTGKLTYGYTF. CDR3 sequence (DNA): TGTGCCAGCAGACGGACAGGGAAGCTTACCTATGGCTACACCTTC.

The chain couples TRBV11-3 to TRBJ2-7; perhaps TRBD1 as D (5 bases). The CDR3 spans 17 residues. With 2 bases removed from V and 6 bases from J, the gap between germline ends came to 23 bases. Germline assignment: CDR1 SGHNT and CDR2 YENEEA. CDR3 amino acids: CASSLSNGLGVSGEQYF. The CDR3 nucleotides are TGTGCCAGCAGCTTATCTAACGGCCTAGGGGTTTCGGGCGAGCAGTACTTC.

In DNA form, the CDR3 reads TGTGCCAGCAGCTTAGAATTACCCGGGACTAGCGGGAGTGCCTACGAGCAGTACTTC. This codes for CASSLELPGTSGSAYEQYF. The chain combines TRBV7-2 with TRBJ2-7; 14 nucleotides align to TRBD2. CDR1 and CDR2 from the germline V gene are SGHTA and FQGNSA. The trim removed 1 base at V and 2 bases at J, leaving 10 bases unmatched. The CDR3 length is 19 residues.

The V call is TRBV15, the J call TRBJ2-3; D ambiguous. The germline V gene has CDR1 LNHNV and CDR2 YYDKDF (reference sequence). The CDR3 loop spans 14 amino acids. The V and J ends lost 0 bases and 2 bases respectively, with 6 bases between them. CDR3 DNA sequence: TGTGCCACCAGCAGAGACCCCTTCACAGATACGCAGTATTTT. Amino acids: CATSRDPFTDTQYF.

This clone was seen only once. The chain recombines TRBV27 with TRBJ2-7; D uncertain. The CDR3 loop spans 13 amino acids. Germline CDR1 MNHEY, CDR2 SMNVEV (reference sequence). With 4 bases removed from V and 2 bases from J, the gap between germline ends came to 9 bases. This chain's CDR3 is CASSSRQAYEQYF. CDR3 coding DNA: TGTGCCAGCAGTTCTAGGCAGGCCTACGAGCAGTACTTC.

This clone was counted a few times. The rearrangement links TRBV30 to TRBJ1-5, with TRBD1 identical over 8 bases. The CDR3 spans 13 residues. CDR1 is GTSNPN and CDR2 is SVGIG in the germline V gene (reference sequence). The junction had 6 bases not matched to a gene; V was cut back by 3 bases and J by 8 bases. This chain's CDR3 is CAWSGTGLEPQHF. The CDR3 DNA is TGTGCCTGGAGCGGGACAGGTCTCGAGCCCCAGCATTTT.

This clone has a single count. The chain is built from TRBV5-5 and TRBJ2-1; 8 positions match TRBD2. This CDR3 region has 20 residues. The germline V gene has CDR1 SGHKS and CDR2 YYEKEE (reference sequence). The V segment lost 2 bases and the J segment 4 bases; nucleotides outside the gene matches: 20. The CDR3 region is CASSLTVLAVGIEGYNEQFF. The CDR3 DNA follows: TGTGCCAGCAGCTTAACCGTACTAGCGGTAGGTATTGAAGGGTACAATGAGCAGTTCTTC. Filled out from reference TRBV5-5 and TRBJ2-1, the complete variable domain reads DAGVTQSPTHLIKTRGQQVTLRCSPISGHKSVSWYQQVLGQGPQFIFQYYEKEERGRGNFPDRFSARQFPNYSSELNVNALLLGDSALYLCASSLTVLAVGIEGYNEQFFGPGTRLTVL.

V and J are TRBV6-4 and TRBJ1-1; 8 nucleotides agree with TRBD1. Germline trimming cut 3 bases from V and 4 bases from J; bases unmatched to any gene: 7. The CDR3 consists of 15 residues. Germline lookup yields CDR1 MRHNA and CDR2 SNTAGT. CDR3 DNA sequence: TGTGCCAGCAGTGAGGTACAGGGGGAAACCACTGAAGCTTTCTTT. Translating gives CASSEVQGETTEAFF.

J is TRBJ2-2 and V is TRBV5-6; 8 bases match TRBD1. This CDR3 contains 17 residues. Germline V gene lookup returns CDR1 SGHDT and CDR2 YYEEEE. Trimming cost V 0 bases and J 3 bases; bases outside gene matches: 7. The CDR3 sequence is CASSLVEDRAYTGELFF. CDR3 bases: TGTGCCAGCAGCTTGGTAGAGGACAGGGCCTACACCGGGGAGCTGTTTTTT.

This clone showed up just a few times. This chain links TRBV12-5 with TRBJ2-7; TRBD1 matches 10 bases. The CDR3 has 16 amino acids. Unmatched junction bases numbered 7, after V lost 1 base and J lost 4 bases. Germline assignment: CDR1 LGHNT and CDR2 FRNRAP. As DNA, the CDR3 is TGTGCTAGTGGTTTGGGACAGGGGGCGCATGGGTACGAGCAGTACTTC. Its translation: CASGLGQGAHGYEQYF.

Concerning this clone itself: Other DNA sequences of this sample code for an identical CDR3. V usage is TRBV20-1 and J usage is TRBJ1-2, with D perhaps TRBD1 (6 bases). V shed 7 bases and J shed 4 bases, with 10 bases lying between them. The CDR3 is 11 residues long. Germline CDR1 DFQATT, CDR2 SNEGSKA (reference sequence). Here the CDR3 DNA reads TGCAGTGGGGGGGGCCCCTATGGCTACACCTTC. Encoded protein: CSGGGPYGYTF.

This clone was detected once. J is TRBJ2-1 and V is TRBV11-2, with D tentatively TRBD2 (5 bases). Germline lookup yields CDR1 SGHAT and CDR2 FQNNGV. The CDR3 is 14 amino acids. The germline V and J ends were trimmed by 5 bases and 12 bases, with 20 bases remaining between them. Here the CDR3 reads CASSPKVAGGRQFF. CDR3 coding DNA: TGTGCCAGCAGCCCGAAGGTTGCGGGCGGGCGGCAGTTCTTC.

This clone has more than one count but fewer than ten. The V call is TRBV14, the J call TRBJ1-2; D possibly corresponds to TRBD1 (5 bases). This CDR3 region has 13 residues. V lost 4 bases, J lost 5 bases, and 11 bases lay in between. Germline-derived CDR1 and CDR2 are SGHDN and FVKESK. The CDR3 nucleotides are TGTGCCAGCAGCCCCTGGACAACATATGGCTACACCTTC. This codes for CASSPWTTYGYTF.

The gene calls are TRBV7-9 and TRBJ2-1; possibly TRBD1 for D (5 bases). CDR1 SEHNR and CDR2 FQNEAQ come from the germline V gene (reference sequence). CDR3 length: 14 amino acids. The V end lost 3 bases, the J end lost 8 bases, and 14 bases lay between the germline ends. The CDR3 loop is CASSFKDSRHEQFF. CDR3 DNA sequence: TGTGCCAGCAGCTTTAAAGACAGCCGGCATGAGCAGTTCTTC.

This chain uses TRBV6-5 with TRBJ2-1; D unresolved. Trimming cost V 0 bases and J 6 bases, with 15 bases left between them. Germline V CDR1 and CDR2: MNHEY, SVGAGI. The CDR3 is 16 amino acids. The CDR3 region is CASSYSTTSAFNEQFF. The CDR3 DNA reads TGTGCCAGCAGTTACTCAACGACCTCCGCCTTCAATGAGCAGTTCTTC.

V usage is TRBV11-2 and J usage is TRBJ2-1, with D perhaps being TRBD1 or TRBD2 (6 bases each). In germline, CDR1 is SGHAT, CDR2 FQNNGV. CDR3 length: 15 amino acids. The V gene lost 0 bases and the J gene lost 8 bases, with 14 bases spanning the gap. The CDR3 DNA reads TGTGCCAGCAGCTTAGAAGGGGGGAAAGGGGATGAGCAGTTCTTC. This gives the protein CASSLEGGKGDEQFF.

This chain connects TRBV6-1 to TRBJ2-3; TRBD2 might be the D (6 bases). The germline V and J ends were trimmed by 11 bases and 2 bases, with 17 bases remaining between them. The CDR3 is made up of 14 amino acids. Looked up from germline, CDR1 is MNHNS and CDR2 is SASEGT. CDR3 nucleotide sequence: TGTGCCGGGGCCACGGGAGTTACCACAGATACGCAGTATTTT. It translates to CAGATGVTTDTQYF.